This is a list of T cell receptor beta chains from one sample in a study of blood T cell repertoires in COVID-19. Sequencing used immunoSEQ multiplex PCR; TCRdb keeps in-frame clones, though not all of them. The sample consists of 250,000 to 300,000 clones, about 88% of them appearing once. Specimen: peripheral blood. Receptors were obtained from a man between 18 and 29 years old with active or convalescent COVID-19. Each CDR3 is given without its conserved first and last residue.

v_call	j_call	cdr3_aa
TRBV5-1	TRBJ2-2	ASSRTAPNTGELF
TRBV3-1/TRBV3-2	TRBJ1-5	ASSNRGGVAQPQH
TRBV21-1	TRBJ1-1	ASSKVLRDKAF
TRBV11-2	TRBJ2-1	ASSLLAAGHVNEQF
TRBV4-2	TRBJ2-3	ASSQVSTSGGRGGTDTQY
TRBV28	NA	ASSSSAIRDIQY
TRBV5-5	TRBJ1-2	ASREGVNGYT
TRBV7-2	TRBJ2-1	ASSRTGGENEQF
TRBV19	TRBJ2-7	ASSLSPGAYEQY
TRBV5-1	TRBJ2-7	ASSLASGLPYEQY
TRBV18	TRBJ1-2	ASSLGQEAYYGYT
TRBV9	TRBJ1-1	ASSVDVGGRSQGEAF
TRBV7-9	TRBJ2-1	ASSFAGTSNEQF
TRBV5-1	TRBJ2-1	ASSLSGGLYNEQF
TRBV7-9	TRBJ1-5	ASSVDGKGSQPQH
TRBV20-1	TRBJ2-5	SASLRAGQETQY